The entry below describes one TCR beta chain. This specimen belongs to a study of T cell changes during pregnancy in multiple sclerosis. Profiling relied on immunoSEQ multiplex PCR, and the TCRdb table lists in-frame clones only, not all of them. The sample has 70,000 to 90,000 clones; 80% to 95% are singletons. The germline CDR1 and CDR2 sequences are SQVTM and ANQGSEA. Trimming took 5 bases from V and 1 from J; bases not matched to a gene: 10. CDR3 length equals 15 residues. The source was peripheral blood, collected in the first trimester of pregnancy. The rearrangement joins TRBV29-1 to TRBJ1-1; 7 bases fit TRBD1. This TCR was recovered from a female donor with multiple sclerosis, enrolled in a pregnancy study. The CDR3 DNA reads as TGCAGCGTTTGTGCGACAGGGTGGGGGAACACTGAAGCTTTCTTT. Protein product: CSVCATGWGNTEAFF.